The 8 T cell receptor beta chains presented below share a single source sample, sequenced in a study of shared T cell receptors in the human thymus. Generated by immunoSEQ multiplex PCR, the TCRdb table keeps only in-frame clones and is missing some. The sample shows about 660,000 clones, roughly 90% of them seen only once. These sequences were also reported in another study, on human thymus T cells.

The sample comprised thymocytes. These receptors all come from a boy under two years old with a congenital heart defect.

This chain links TRBV15 with TRBJ2-7; 10 bases are a match to TRBD1. The CDR3 is 16 residues long. The junction had 7 bases not matched to a gene; V was cut back by 0 bases and J by 5 bases. Germline CDR1 is LNHNV and CDR2 is YYDKDF (reference sequence). The CDR3 region is CATSRDLRDRGHEQYF. DNA for the CDR3: TGTGCCACCAGCAGAGATCTGAGGGACAGGGGACACGAGCAGTACTTC.

The J gene is TRBJ2-2, the V gene TRBV9; D is perhaps TRBD1 (6 bases). V lost 4 bases and J 8 bases, leaving 9 bases between the germline ends. The CDR3 contains 12 residues. Germline loops: CDR1 SGDLS, CDR2 YYNGEE. CDR3 DNA sequence: TGTGCCAGCAGCCCAGGACAGGGGGAGCTGTTTTTT. Its translation: CASSPGQGELFF.

The chain couples TRBV30 to TRBJ2-7, with 8 bases aligning to TRBD2. Germline lookup yields CDR1 GTSNPN and CDR2 SVGIG (reference sequence). The CDR3 is made up of 15 amino acids. The V and J ends lost 4 bases and 0 bases, in that order; junction bases with no gene match: 8. The CDR3 sequence is CAWKKRESSSYEQYF. The CDR3 DNA sequence: TGTGCCTGGAAAAAGCGGGAGTCTAGCTCCTACGAGCAGTACTTC.

The J gene is TRBJ2-7, the V gene TRBV11-2, with 7 bases matching TRBD2. After removal of 0 bases from V and 5 bases from J, the junction contained 4 bases not matched to a gene. The CDR3 consists of 14 residues. The germline V gene has CDR1 SGHAT and CDR2 FQNNGV. CDR3 protein: CASSLDMAGDEQYF. The CDR3 DNA reads TGTGCCAGCAGCTTAGATATGGCGGGGGACGAGCAGTACTTC.

The rearrangement links TRBV13 to TRBJ1-3; no definite D call. Germline lookup yields CDR1 PRHDT and CDR2 FYEKMQ (reference sequence). The germline V and J ends were trimmed by 5 bases and 4 bases, with 12 bases remaining between them. This CDR3 contains 14 residues. This CDR3 is CASSLSGQGNTIYF. DNA for the CDR3: TGTGCCAGCAGCCTCAGTGGCCAGGGAAACACCATATATTTT.

The V and J genes are TRBV5-1 and TRBJ1-2; tentative D call: TRBD1 (5 bases). Deletions cut 3 bases from V and 4 bases from J, with 10 bases between. This CDR3 contains 13 residues. Germline CDR1 SGHRS, CDR2 YFSETQ. The CDR3 sequence: CASSWGGGYGYTF. The CDR3 DNA follows: TGCGCCAGCAGCTGGGGGGGTGGCTATGGCTACACCTTC.

The chain joins TRBV4-3 to TRBJ2-2; 8 bases map to TRBD2. Germline V gives CDR1 LGHNA, CDR2 YSLEER. Trimming cost V 3 bases and J 4 bases; bases outside gene matches: 22. This CDR3 is built from 21 residues. The CDR3 reads CASSQFRATPSRAGGTGELFF. CDR3 in DNA: TGCGCCAGCAGCCAGTTCCGGGCTACGCCTTCACGGGCGGGAGGCACCGGGGAGCTGTTTTTT.

DNA for the CDR3: TGCGCCAGCAGTGAGTCAAACACAGGGAGCGGGGCCAACGTCCTGACTTTC. The encoded protein is CASSESNTGSGANVLTF. This sequence joins TRBV10-1 and TRBJ2-6; tentative D call: TRBD1 (6 bases). This CDR3 is built from 17 residues. In germline, CDR1 is WNHNN, CDR2 SYGVQD (reference sequence). V was shortened by 0 bases and J by 4 bases, with 13 bases between the two germline ends.